These T cell receptor beta chains were read from a single sample in a study of cytomegalovirus exposure and HLA in healthy donors. The assay was immunoSEQ multiplex PCR, and TCRdb's table has in-frame clones only and misses some. The table lists about 130,000 clones, around 75% of them singletons, with around 2.9% in the top ten. Sequencing was performed on PBMCs. Receptors originate from a young man in good health and CMV-seronegative. Each CDR3 is given with its conserved first and last residue. D genes are given only for firm matches. Some rows have no size entry. The others give once, few or many, or a class for an expanded clone.

.,TRBV7-2,.,TRBJ2-5,CASKTRSGETQYF,TGTGCCAGCAAAACACGATCGGGAGAGACCCAGTACTTC
once,TRBV7-2,.,TRBJ1-5,CASSAGVFDQPQHF,TGTGCCAGCAGCGCAGGGGTGTTCGATCAGCCCCAGCATTTT
.,TRBV15,TRBD1,TRBJ2-7,CATSPRQGPYEQYF,TGTGCCACCAGCCCCCGACAGGGACCATACGAGCAGTACTTC
few,TRBV12-5,.,TRBJ1-5,CASGFWGSNQPQHF,TGTGCTAGTGGTTTTTGGGGCAGCAATCAGCCCCAGCATTTT
once,TRBV28,TRBD1,TRBJ1-2,CASRPTGGEYYGYTF,TGTGCCAGCAGACCGACAGGGGGCGAATACTATGGCTACACCTTC
few,TRBV5-1,.,TRBJ2-3,CASSNPRQVSTDTQYF,TGCGCCAGCAGCAATCCCAGACAGGTCAGCACAGATACGCAGTATTTT
.,TRBV19,TRBD1,TRBJ1-6,CASSTDRDSPLHF,TGTGCCAGTAGTACCGACAGGGATTCACCCCTCCACTTT
.,TRBV5-4,TRBD2,TRBJ2-5,CASSRGRDFVETQYF,TGTGCCAGCAGTCGGGGGAGGGATTTTGTGGAGACCCAGTACTTC
once,TRBV9,TRBD2,TRBJ2-1,CASRGPGLAGAEQFF,TGTGCCAGCAGGGGCCCTGGACTAGCGGGAGCTGAGCAGTTCTTC
.,TRBV27,.,TRBJ1-5,CASRSGGWGGQPQHF,TGTGCCAGCAGATCAGGAGGGTGGGGAGGTCAGCCCCAGCATTTT
.,TRBV29-1,TRBD1,TRBJ2-2,CSVVQGAHAGGELFF,TGCAGCGTTGTGCAGGGGGCGCATGCAGGCGGGGAGCTGTTTTTT
.,TRBV7-2,.,TRBJ1-2,CASSPQGYGYTF,TGTGCCAGCAGTCCACAGGGCTACGGCTACACCTTC
.,TRBV7-9,.,TRBJ2-2,CASSLDFLTNTGELFF,TGCGCCAGCAGCTTAGATTTCCTTACGAACACCGGGGAGCTGTTTTTT
once,TRBV7-9,.,TRBJ2-3,CASSTALAQSDTQYF,TGTGCCAGCAGCACCGCCCTAGCGCAGAGCGATACGCAGTATTTT
.,TRBV9,.,TRBJ2-5,CASSVATGGEETQYF,TGTGCCAGCAGCGTAGCCACAGGCGGTGAGGAGACCCAGTACTTC
.,TRBV7-2,.,TRBJ2-5,CASSSPHSETQYF,TGTGCCAGCAGCTCCCCCCACTCGGAGACCCAGTACTTC
.,TRBV14,.,TRBJ1-1,CASSYREGGTEAFF,TGTGCCAGCAGCTACCGGGAGGGTGGGACTGAAGCTTTCTTT
.,TRBV29-1,TRBD2,TRBJ2-1,CSVEWTRYGEQFF,TGCAGCGTTGAGTGGACTAGATACGGTGAGCAGTTCTTC
.,TRBV4-3,TRBD2,TRBJ2-3,CASSPSGGASDTQYF,TGCGCCAGCAGTCCTAGCGGGGGGGCCTCAGATACGCAGTATTTT
.,TRBV5-4,.,TRBJ1-1,CASRSGDNTEAFF,TGTGCCAGCAGGAGCGGGGACAACACTGAAGCTTTCTTT
once,TRBV6-1,.,TRBJ2-1,CASKEGQWSYEQFF,TGTGCCAGCAAGGAGGGACAGTGGAGCTATGAGCAGTTCTTC
few,TRBV7-8,TRBD2,TRBJ2-7,CASSASGTSHHEQYF,TGTGCCAGCAGCGCCTCGGGGACTAGTCACCACGAGCAGTACTTC
.,TRBV7-7,TRBD2,TRBJ2-1,CASSSVAGGYNEQFF,TGTGCTAGCAGCTCAGTAGCGGGCGGTTACAATGAGCAGTTCTTC
.,TRBV7-9,.,TRBJ2-1,CASSPQGGGKYNEQFF,TGTGCCAGCAGCCCCCAAGGGGGGGGGAAGTACAATGAGCAGTTCTTC
few,TRBV28,TRBD1,TRBJ2-1,CASRPTLRTGDYNEQFF,TGTGCCAGCAGACCCACCCTCCGGACAGGGGACTACAATGAGCAGTTCTTC
.,TRBV4-2,TRBD2,TRBJ2-1,CASSPQFAGTNDEQFF,TGTGCCAGCAGCCCTCAATTTGCCGGGACTAACGATGAGCAGTTCTTC
.,TRBV18,.,TRBJ1-1,CASSPQQVRDMNTEAFF,TGTGCCAGCTCACCACAGCAAGTCAGGGACATGAACACTGAAGCTTTCTTT
.,TRBV5-3,TRBD2,TRBJ2-7,CARSFLAGGSSYEQYF,TGTGCCAGAAGCTTTTTGGCGGGAGGGAGCTCCTACGAGCAGTACTTC
.,TRBV7-9,TRBD1,TRBJ1-5,CASSNRRGQEDRPQHF,TGTGCCAGCAGCAACCGGAGGGGACAGGAGGATCGGCCCCAGCATTTT
once,TRBV4-2,TRBD1,TRBJ2-7,CASSQGQGTYEQYF,TGTGCCAGCAGCCAAGGACAGGGCACCTACGAGCAGTACTTC
.,TRBV4-3,.,TRBJ2-1,CACSQATTEITYNEQFF,TGCGCCTGCAGCCAGGCCACGACAGAAATTACCTACAATGAGCAGTTCTTC
.,TRBV11-3,TRBD1,TRBJ2-5,CASSRTGDRMQTQYF,TGTGCCAGCAGCCGGACAGGGGATAGGATGCAGACCCAGTACTTC
once,TRBV19,.,TRBJ1-2,CASSRGTTSPNYGYTF,TGTGCCAGTAGTAGGGGCACGACAAGTCCTAACTATGGCTACACCTTC
.,TRBV7-2,TRBD2,TRBJ2-1,CASSLVGGSPGEQFF,TGTGCCAGCAGCTTAGTTGGCGGGAGTCCTGGAGAGCAGTTCTTC
.,TRBV7-2,TRBD2,TRBJ2-3,CASSARLAGGPSDTQYF,TGTGCCAGCAGCGCCCGACTAGCGGGAGGGCCTTCAGATACGCAGTATTTT
.,TRBV5-4,.,TRBJ1-2,CASSLGEGYTF,TGTGCCAGCAGCTTAGGGGAAGGCTACACCTTC
.,TRBV11-2,TRBD1,TRBJ2-5,CASSLDVIPGQMIETQYF,TGTGCCAGCAGCTTAGATGTGATCCCGGGACAGATGATAGAGACCCAGTACTTC
.,TRBV4-2,.,TRBJ2-7,CASSQDRGFEQYF,TGTGCCAGCAGCCAAGACAGGGGTTTCGAGCAGTACTTC
few,TRBV7-6,TRBD2,TRBJ2-7,CASSLDGTSTSLEQYF,TGTGCCAGCAGCTTAGACGGGACTAGCACTTCCCTCGAGCAGTACTTC
.,TRBV5-1,TRBD2,TRBJ2-1,CASSYPVGTSGSFAYNEQFF,TGCGCCAGCAGCTATCCAGTCGGGACTAGCGGGAGTTTCGCCTACAATGAGCAGTTCTTC
.,TRBV28,.,TRBJ2-7,CASSLSGNPYEQYF,TGTGCCAGCAGTTTATCAGGAAACCCCTACGAGCAGTACTTC
.,TRBV27,TRBD2,TRBJ2-7,CASSGGGYEQYF,TGTGCCAGCAGCGGGGGGGGATACGAGCAGTACTTC
few,TRBV25-1,.,TRBJ2-2,CASRAGPGELFF,TGTGCCAGCAGGGCAGGGCCCGGGGAGCTGTTTTTT
.,TRBV5-1,TRBD1,TRBJ2-6,CASSSGTASSGANVLTF,TGCGCCAGCAGCTCCGGGACAGCCTCGTCTGGGGCCAACGTCCTGACTTTC
once,TRBV19,TRBD1,TRBJ1-1,CASSSTGPIMNTEAFF,TGTGCCAGTAGTTCGACAGGGCCAATTATGAACACTGAAGCTTTCTTT
.,TRBV4-3,TRBD2,TRBJ2-1,CASSRLTGTSAYNEQFF,TGCGCCAGCAGCCGACTCACCGGGACTAGCGCCTACAATGAGCAGTTCTTC
.,TRBV2,.,TRBJ2-2,CASKLRGTPTGELFF,TGTGCCAGCAAGCTCCGGGGGACCCCTACCGGGGAGCTGTTTTTT
.,TRBV5-6,TRBD2,TRBJ2-3,CASRGGDPSLYTQYF,TGTGCCAGCCGCGGGGGGGACCCCTCTTTGTATACGCAGTATTTT
few,TRBV10-3,TRBD2,TRBJ2-5,CAIRGTSGGARVETQYF,TGTGCCATCCGGGGGACTAGCGGGGGGGCCAGGGTAGAGACCCAGTACTTC
.,TRBV9,.,TRBJ2-7,CASSVAGTEIREQYF,TGTGCCAGCAGCGTAGCTGGGACTGAGATACGCGAGCAGTACTTC
.,TRBV28,.,TRBJ2-2,CASSFSQGISVTGELFF,TGTGCCAGCAGTTTCTCCCAGGGGATCAGTGTAACCGGGGAGCTGTTTTTT
.,TRBV6-6,.,TRBJ1-5,CASNLQVYNQPQHF,TGTGCCAGCAACTTACAGGTTTACAATCAGCCCCAGCATTTT